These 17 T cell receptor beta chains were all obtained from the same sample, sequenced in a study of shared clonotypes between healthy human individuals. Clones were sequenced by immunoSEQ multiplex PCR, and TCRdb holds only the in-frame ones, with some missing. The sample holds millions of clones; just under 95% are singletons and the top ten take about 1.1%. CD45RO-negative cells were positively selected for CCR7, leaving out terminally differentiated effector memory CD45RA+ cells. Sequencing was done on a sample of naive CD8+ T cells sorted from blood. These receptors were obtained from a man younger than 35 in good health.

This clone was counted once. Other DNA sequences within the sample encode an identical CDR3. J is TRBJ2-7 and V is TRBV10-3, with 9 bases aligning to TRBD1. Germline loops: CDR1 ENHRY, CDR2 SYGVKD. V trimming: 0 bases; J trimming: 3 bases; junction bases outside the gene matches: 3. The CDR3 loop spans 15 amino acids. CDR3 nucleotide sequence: TGTGCCATCAGTGAGTCTGGGACAGGGTACTACGAGCAGTACTTC. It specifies CAISESGTGYYEQYF.

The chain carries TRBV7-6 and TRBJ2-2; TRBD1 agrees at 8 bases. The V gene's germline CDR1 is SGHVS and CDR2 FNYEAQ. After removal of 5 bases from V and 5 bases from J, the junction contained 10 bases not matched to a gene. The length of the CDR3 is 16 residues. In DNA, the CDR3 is TGTGCCAGCAGCAGCTGGCAGGGGGCGTCTACCGGGGAGCTGTTTTTT. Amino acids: CASSSWQGASTGELFF.

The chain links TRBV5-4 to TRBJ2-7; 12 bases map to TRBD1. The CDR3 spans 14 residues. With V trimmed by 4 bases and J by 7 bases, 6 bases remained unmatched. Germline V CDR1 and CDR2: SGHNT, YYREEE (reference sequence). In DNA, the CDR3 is TGTGCCAGCAGCCGGGACAGGGGGCAACGTGAGCAGTACTTC. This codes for CASSRDRGQREQYF.

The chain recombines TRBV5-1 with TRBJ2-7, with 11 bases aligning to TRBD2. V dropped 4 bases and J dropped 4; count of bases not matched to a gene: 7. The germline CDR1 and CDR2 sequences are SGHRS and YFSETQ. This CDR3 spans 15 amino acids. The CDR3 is CASSLAGGRSYEQYF. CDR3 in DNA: TGCGCCAGCAGCCTAGCGGGAGGCCGGAGTTACGAGCAGTACTTC.

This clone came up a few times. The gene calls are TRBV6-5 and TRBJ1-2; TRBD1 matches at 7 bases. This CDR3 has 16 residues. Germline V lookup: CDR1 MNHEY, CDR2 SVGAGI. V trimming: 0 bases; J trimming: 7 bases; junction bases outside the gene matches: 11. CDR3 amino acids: CASSYSTTLTGSGYTF. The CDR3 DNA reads TGTGCCAGCAGTTACTCCACGACCTTGACAGGGAGTGGCTACACCTTC.

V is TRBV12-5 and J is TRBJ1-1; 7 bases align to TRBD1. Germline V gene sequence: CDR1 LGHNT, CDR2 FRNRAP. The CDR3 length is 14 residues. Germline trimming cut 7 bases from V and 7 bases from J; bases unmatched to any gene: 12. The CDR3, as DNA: TGTGCTAGTGCCCCCTTTCGGGACAGCAATGAAGCTTTCTTT. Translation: CASAPFRDSNEAFF.

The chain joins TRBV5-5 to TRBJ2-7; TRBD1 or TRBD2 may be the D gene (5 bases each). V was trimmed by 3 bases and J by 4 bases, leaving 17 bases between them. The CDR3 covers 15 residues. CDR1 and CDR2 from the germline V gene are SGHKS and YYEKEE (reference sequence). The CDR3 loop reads CASSSGYRGLYEQYF. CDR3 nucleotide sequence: TGTGCCAGCAGCTCAGGGTATAGAGGGCTTTACGAGCAGTACTTC.

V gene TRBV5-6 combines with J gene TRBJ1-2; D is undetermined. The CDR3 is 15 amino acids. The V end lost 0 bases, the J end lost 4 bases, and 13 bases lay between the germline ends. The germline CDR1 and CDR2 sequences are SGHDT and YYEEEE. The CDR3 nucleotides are TGTGCCAGCAGCTTGGACGGCCTGACCTTCTATGGCTACACCTTC. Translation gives CASSLDGLTFYGYTF.

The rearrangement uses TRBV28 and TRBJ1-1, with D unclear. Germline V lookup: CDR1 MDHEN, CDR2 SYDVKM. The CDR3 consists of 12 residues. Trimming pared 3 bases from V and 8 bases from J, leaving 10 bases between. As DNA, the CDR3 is TGTGCCAGCAGTTTCTCCGGGATAGAAGCTTTCTTT. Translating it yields CASSFSGIEAFF.

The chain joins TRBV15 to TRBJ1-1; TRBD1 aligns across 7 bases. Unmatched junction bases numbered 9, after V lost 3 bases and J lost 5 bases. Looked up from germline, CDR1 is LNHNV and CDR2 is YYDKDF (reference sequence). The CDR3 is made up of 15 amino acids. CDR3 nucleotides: TGTGCCACCAGCAGGGGAGACAGGGAGGAGACTGAAGCTTTCTTT. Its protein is CATSRGDREETEAFF.

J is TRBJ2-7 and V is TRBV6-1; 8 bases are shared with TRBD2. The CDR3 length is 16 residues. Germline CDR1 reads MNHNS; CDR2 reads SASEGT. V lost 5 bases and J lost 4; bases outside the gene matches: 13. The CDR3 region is CASSQGLAREVYEQYF. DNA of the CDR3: TGTGCCAGCAGTCAAGGACTAGCTCGGGAGGTGTACGAGCAGTACTTC.

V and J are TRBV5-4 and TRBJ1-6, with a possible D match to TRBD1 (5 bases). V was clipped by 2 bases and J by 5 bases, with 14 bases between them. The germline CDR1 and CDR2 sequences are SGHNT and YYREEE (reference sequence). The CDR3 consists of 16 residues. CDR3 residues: CASSFGGGGDNSPLHF. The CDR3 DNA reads TGTGCCAGCAGCTTTGGGGGGGGAGGAGATAATTCACCCCTCCACTTT.

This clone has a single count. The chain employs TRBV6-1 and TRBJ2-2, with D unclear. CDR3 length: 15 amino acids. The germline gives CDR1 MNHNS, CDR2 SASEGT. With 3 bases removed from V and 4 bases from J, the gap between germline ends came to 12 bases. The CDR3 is CASSEGADPTGELFF. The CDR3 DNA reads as TGTGCCAGCAGTGAGGGTGCGGATCCCACCGGGGAGCTGTTTTTT.

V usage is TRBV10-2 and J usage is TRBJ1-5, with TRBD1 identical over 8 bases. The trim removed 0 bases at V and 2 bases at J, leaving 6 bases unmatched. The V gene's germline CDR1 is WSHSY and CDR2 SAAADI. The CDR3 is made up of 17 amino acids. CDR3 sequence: CASSESGGTGGNQPQHF. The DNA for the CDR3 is TGCGCCAGCAGTGAGTCGGGCGGGACAGGTGGCAATCAGCCCCAGCATTTT.

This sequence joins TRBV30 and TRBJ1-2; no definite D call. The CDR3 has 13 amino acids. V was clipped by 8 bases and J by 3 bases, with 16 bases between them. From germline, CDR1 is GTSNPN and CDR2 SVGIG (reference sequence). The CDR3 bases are TGTGCCCAACGCTTCATTAGGGACTATGGCTACACCTTC. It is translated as CAQRFIRDYGYTF.

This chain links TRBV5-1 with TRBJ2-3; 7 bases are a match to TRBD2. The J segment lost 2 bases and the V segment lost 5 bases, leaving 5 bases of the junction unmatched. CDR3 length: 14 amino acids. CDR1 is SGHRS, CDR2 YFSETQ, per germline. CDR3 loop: CASRRGTPTDTQYF. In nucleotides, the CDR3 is TGCGCCAGCAGGCGGGGGACCCCCACAGATACGCAGTATTTT.

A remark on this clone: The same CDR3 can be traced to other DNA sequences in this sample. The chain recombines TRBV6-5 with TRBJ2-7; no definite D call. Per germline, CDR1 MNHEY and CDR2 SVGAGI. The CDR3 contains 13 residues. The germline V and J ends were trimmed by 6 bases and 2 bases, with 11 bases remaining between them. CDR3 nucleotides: TGTGCCAGCAGCCCCGACGGAACCTACGAGCAGTACTTC. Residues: CASSPDGTYEQYF.